A single sample gave rise to the 15 T cell receptor beta chains below, sequenced in a study of OX40 agonist ivuxolimab in advanced cancers. Assay: immunoSEQ multiplex PCR; the TCRdb copy retains only in-frame clones and omits some. The table shows about 79,000 clones, with approximately 85% occurring only once. The specimen was CD4+ or CD8+ T cells sorted from blood, collected in a trial of the OX40 agonist ivuxolimab. The receptors stem from an adult with an advanced solid tumor such as melanoma, head and neck, liver or kidney cancer.

The rearrangement uses TRBV9 and TRBJ2-7, with D uncertain. This CDR3 spans 16 amino acids. The V and J ends lost 0 bases and 0 bases respectively, with 13 bases between them. Germline values: CDR1 SGDLS, CDR2 YYNGEE. The DNA of the CDR3 is TGTGCCAGCAGCGTAGGTTTAGCACCGAGCTCCTACGAGCAGTACTTC. As protein: CASSVGLAPSSYEQYF. Full variable domain (remainder filled in from reference TRBV9 and TRBJ2-7): DSGVTQTPKHLITATGQRVTLRCSPRSGDLSVYWYQQSLDQGLQFLIQYYNGEERAKGNILERFSAQQFPDLHSELNLSSLELGDSALYFCASSVGLAPSSYEQYFGPGTRLTVT.

This chain uses TRBV10-3 with TRBJ2-1; D gene ambiguous. Between the trimmed V and J ends, which lost 2 bases and 8 bases, there was a span of 10 bases. Germline lookup yields CDR1 ENHRY and CDR2 SYGVKD. The CDR3 is made up of 13 amino acids. CDR3 sequence reads: CAISEPTPYEQFF. The CDR3 bases are TGTGCCATCAGTGAGCCGACTCCTTATGAGCAGTTCTTC.

The rearrangement links TRBV14 to TRBJ2-3; 8 nucleotides agree with TRBD1. Germline CDR1 reads SGHDN; CDR2 reads FVKESK. Unmatched junction bases numbered 5, after V lost 4 bases and J lost 5 bases. The CDR3 spans 14 residues. In DNA form, the CDR3 reads TGTGCCAGCAGCCTTCAGGGGGCTCAAGATACGCAGTATTTT. Translating gives CASSLQGAQDTQYF.

The rearrangement links TRBV2 to TRBJ2-3; D not resolved. Germline lookup yields CDR1 SNHLY and CDR2 FYNNEI. The V and J ends lost 1 base and 2 bases respectively, with 4 bases between them. The CDR3 totals 13 residues. The CDR3 DNA follows: TGTGCCAGCAGTGAAGATTTCACAGATACGCAGTATTTT. Translation gives CASSEDFTDTQYF.

This chain connects TRBV10-3 to TRBJ2-3, with 9 bases that match TRBD2. The CDR3 length is 14 residues. Germline V gene sequence: CDR1 ENHRY, CDR2 SYGVKD. The ends lost 7 bases at V and 1 base at J; junction bases unmatched: 3. The CDR3 loop is CAITQREGTDTQYF. In DNA, the CDR3 is TGTGCCATCACTCAGCGGGAGGGCACAGATACGCAGTATTTT.

This clone was observed a single time. CDR3 sequence reads: CASSIQNTNYGYTF. The CDR3 coding sequence is TGTGCCAGTAGTATACAGAACACTAACTATGGCTACACCTTC. This chain joins TRBV19 and TRBJ1-2; D remains unclear. Trimming cost V 2 bases and J 0 bases, with 7 bases left between them. The CDR3 contains 14 residues. The germline V gene has CDR1 LNHDA and CDR2 SQIVND (reference sequence).

V gene TRBV14 combines with J gene TRBJ2-2; D gene unclear. Germline CDR1 and CDR2: SGHDN and FVKESK. The CDR3 is made up of 13 amino acids. Between the trimmed V and J ends, which lost 5 bases and 9 bases, there was a span of 13 bases. In DNA form, the CDR3 reads TGTGCCAGCAGCGAGGTCTCTTCCCGGGAGCTGTTTTTT. Protein: CASSEVSSRELFF.

Concerning this clone itself: A junction end diverges from the germline sequence, so it may reflect a read error. The chain combines TRBV7-7 with TRBJ2-1; D tentatively reads TRBD1 or TRBD2 (5 bases each). Germline lookup yields CDR1 SSHAT and CDR2 FNYEAQ (reference sequence). This CDR3 has 18 residues. CDR3 nucleotide sequence: TGTGCTAGCAGCTTAGGCCAGAAACCGGGACCGCCTTTCCGAGAGCAGTTCTTC. Translating gives CASSLGQKPGPPFREQFF.

CDR3: CASSEQVGTEAFF. The CDR3 nucleotides are TGTGCCAGCAGTGAACAGGTGGGCACTGAAGCTTTCTTT. The chain has TRBV2 and TRBJ1-1; D is ambiguous. Germline V CDR1 and CDR2: SNHLY, FYNNEI. The CDR3 contains 13 residues. The germline V and J ends were trimmed by 2 bases and 4 bases, with 8 bases remaining between them.

This chain uses TRBV10-1 with TRBJ2-1; 7 positions match TRBD2. This CDR3 comprises 15 residues. CDR1 is WNHNN and CDR2 is SYGVQD in the germline V gene (reference sequence). The ends lost 5 bases at V and 6 bases at J; junction bases unmatched: 10. DNA of the CDR3: TGCGCCAGCAGTACCACCAGCGGGGTCTTCAATGAGCAGTTCTTC. Translating it yields CASSTTSGVFNEQFF.

V and J are TRBV28 and TRBJ1-4; D not certain. V was pared by 6 bases and J by 7 bases, with 18 bases between. The CDR3 extends over 15 amino acids. From germline, CDR1 is MDHEN and CDR2 SYDVKM. The CDR3 protein is CASRLSGERREKLFF. CDR3 DNA: TGTGCCAGCAGGCTAAGTGGGGAAAGGCGTGAAAAACTGTTTTTT.

CDR3 coding DNA: TGTGCCAGCAGTGAGGGCGCTGAAGCTTTCTTT. This gives the protein CASSEGAEAFF. The chain carries TRBV28 and TRBJ1-1, with D hard to call. Trimming removed 5 bases from V and 6 bases from J, with 7 bases in between. The CDR3 contains 11 residues. Germline-derived CDR1 and CDR2 are MDHEN and SYDVKM.

The rearrangement joins TRBV6-5 to TRBJ2-7; no firm D call. Germline loops: CDR1 MNHEY, CDR2 SVGAGI. The V end was cut by 6 bases, the J end by 2 bases, with 14 bases between. The CDR3 sequence is 14 residues long. The CDR3 DNA sequence: TGTGCCAGCAGAGTTCTGGCTTCAACCTACGAGCAGTACTTC. Protein product: CASRVLASTYEQYF.

This chain joins TRBV19 and TRBJ1-2, with 7 bases identical to TRBD1. CDR1 and CDR2 (germline): LNHDA, SQIVND (reference sequence). Losses at the gene ends were 5 bases for V and 0 bases for J; bases not matched to a gene: 6. CDR3 length: 15 residues. Here the CDR3 DNA reads TGTGCCAGTAGTTTGGGACAGATAGCTAACTATGGCTACACCTTC. The encoded protein is CASSLGQIANYGYTF.

The chain combines TRBV30 with TRBJ2-5; no clear D. With 0 bases removed from V and 0 bases from J, the gap between germline ends came to 11 bases. CDR3 length equals 15 residues. Germline CDR1 is GTSNPN and CDR2 is SVGIG (reference sequence). The CDR3 here is CAWSVFGRNQETQYF. The CDR3 coding sequence is TGTGCCTGGAGTGTATTTGGACGCAACCAAGAGACCCAGTACTTC.